This TCR beta chain comes out of a study of Graves' ophthalmopathy and Graves' hyperthyroidism. Sampling around 9 ml of fresh peripheral blood provided the PBMCs. V gave up 4 bases and J gave up 4 bases; unmatched junction bases: 10. Looked up from germline, CDR1 is MGHRA and CDR2 is YSYEKL. The CDR3 is 17 amino acids. This clonotype was picked up a small number of times. Amplified TCR beta CDR3 regions were obtained using RNA transcripts as template. An initial RT-PCR round employing HTBI primers preceded a second-round multiplex PCR. TCRdb reprocessed the multiplex PCR reads with MiXCR, giving one entry per CDR3 protein. The top ten clones hold over 8% of a sample with about 480,000 distinct CDR3 sequences, approximately 15% of them seen once.

V gene TRBV4-1 combines with J gene TRBJ2-2; the match to TRBD2 covers 9 bases. This TCR derives from a woman aged 30 to 39 with Graves' ophthalmopathy. Sequenced sample: blood. The CDR3 here is CASSLQGTSRGTGELFF. CDR3 bases: TGCGCCAGCAGCCTCCAGGGGACTAGCAGGGGCACCGGGGAGCTGTTTTTT.